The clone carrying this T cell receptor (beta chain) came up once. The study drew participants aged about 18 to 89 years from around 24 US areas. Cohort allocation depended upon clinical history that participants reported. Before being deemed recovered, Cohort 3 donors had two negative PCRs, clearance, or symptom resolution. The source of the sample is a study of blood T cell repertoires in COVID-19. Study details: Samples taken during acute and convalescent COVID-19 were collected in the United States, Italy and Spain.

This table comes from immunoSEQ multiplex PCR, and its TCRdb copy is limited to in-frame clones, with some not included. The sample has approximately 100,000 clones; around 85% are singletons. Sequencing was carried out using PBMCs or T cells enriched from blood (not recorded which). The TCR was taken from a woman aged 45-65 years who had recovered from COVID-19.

CDR3 sequence reads: CASSDGQGAYEQYF. The CDR3 DNA is TGTGCCAGCAGTGACGGACAGGGGGCCTACGAGCAGTACTTC. This sequence joins TRBV2 and TRBJ2-7, with 10 bases fitting TRBD1. The germline V gene encodes CDR1 SNHLY and CDR2 FYNNEI. Unmatched junction bases numbered 1, after V lost 3 bases and J lost 2 bases. The CDR3 sequence is 14 residues long.